These 25 T cell receptor beta chains were all obtained from the same sample, sequenced in a study of cytomegalovirus exposure and HLA in healthy donors. The primer mix had 60 Vbeta and 13 Jbeta primers. Data came from immunoSEQ multiplex PCR; TCRdb stores just in-frame clones and leaves some out. Seen here are about 120,000 clones, around 80% observed once, and the top ten hold roughly a tenth. Sequenced: PBMCs. The receptors shown here come from a man aged 30 to 39 in good health and CMV-seropositive.

The rearrangement joins TRBV7-9 to TRBJ1-3, with 8 nucleotides matching TRBD1. V shed 5 bases and J 0 bases; nucleotides not matched to a gene: 9. The CDR3 loop spans 17 amino acids. The V gene's germline CDR1 is SEHNR and CDR2 FQNEAQ (reference sequence). The CDR3 DNA follows: TGTGCCAGCAGCCGAGAAGGACAGGGATTCTCTGGAAACACCATATATTTT. The encoded protein is CASSREGQGFSGNTIYF.

J is TRBJ1-1 and V is TRBV5-8, with 8 bases lining up with TRBD1. CDR1 SGHTS and CDR2 YDEGEE come from the germline V gene. CDR3 length: 15 amino acids. The J segment lost 1 base and the V segment lost 1 base, leaving 3 bases of the junction unmatched. The CDR3 DNA follows: TGTGCCAGCAGCTTGTTAGGGACAGGGAACACTGAAGCTTTCTTT. Amino acid sequence: CASSLLGTGNTEAFF.

The J gene is TRBJ1-5, the V gene TRBV30, with D unresolved. Trimming took off 2 bases at V and 6 bases at J, with 17 bases between the two ends. Germline values: CDR1 GTSNPN, CDR2 SVGIG (reference sequence). The length of the CDR3 is 15 residues. The CDR3: CAWSTGLSERQPQHF. The DNA of the CDR3 is TGTGCCTGGAGTACCGGACTTTCCGAGCGTCAGCCCCAGCATTTT.

This clone was counted a single time. This chain joins TRBV7-2 and TRBJ1-3; 8 nucleotides align to TRBD1. Germline V gene sequence: CDR1 SGHTA, CDR2 FQGNSA. The CDR3 runs 16 residues. Trimming at V came to 5 bases and at J to 0 bases, leaving 6 bases not matched to a gene. The CDR3 region has the DNA TGTGCCAGCAGCCTAGGACAGGGCCTCTCTGGAAACACCATATATTTT. Translated: CASSLGQGLSGNTIYF. The full variable domain, rest sourced from reference TRBV7-2 and TRBJ1-3, is GAGVSQSPSNKVTEKGKDVELRCDPISGHTALYWYRQSLGQGLEFLIYFQGNSAPDKSGLPSDRFSAERTGGSVSTLTIQRTQQEDSAVYLCASSLGQGLSGNTIYFGEGSWLTVV.

This clone came up a few times. The same CDR3 also results from other DNA sequences found in this sample. V and J are TRBV11-2 and TRBJ1-5; D unclear. Trimming pared 1 base from V and 7 bases from J, leaving 8 bases between. Per the germline V gene, CDR1 is SGHAT and CDR2 is FQNNGV. The CDR3 is 13 residues long. The chain's CDR3 is CASSLGGGQPQHF. The CDR3 DNA follows: TGTGCCAGCAGCTTAGGAGGAGGGCAGCCCCAGCATTTT. Looking up the rest from reference TRBV11-2 and TRBJ1-5 gives the full variable domain: EAGVAQSPRYKIIEKRQSVAFWCNPISGHATLYWYQQILGQGPKLLIQFQNNGVVDDSQLPKDRFSAERLKGVDSTLKIQPAKLEDSAVYLCASSLGGGQPQHFGDGTRLSIL.

The table lists this clone with a count of one. V is TRBV5-1 and J is TRBJ2-2; 13 nucleotides align to TRBD2. The germline V gene has CDR1 SGHRS and CDR2 YFSETQ. The junction had 5 bases not matched to a gene; V was cut back by 2 bases and J by 7 bases. The CDR3 runs to 16 residues. In nucleotides, the CDR3 is TGCGCCAGCAGCTTCGGACTAGCGGGAGTGGACGGGGAGCTGTTTTTT. Its translation: CASSFGLAGVDGELFF. The complete variable domain, with remaining parts taken from reference TRBV5-1 and TRBJ2-2, reads KAGVTQTPRYLIKTRGQQVTLSCSPISGHRSVSWYQQTPGQGLQFLFEYFSETQRNKGNFPGRFSGRQFSNSRSEMNVSTLELGDSALYLCASSFGLAGVDGELFFGEGSRLTVL.

The genes are TRBV4-2 and TRBJ2-3; no firm D call. V lost 3 bases and J lost 2, with 24 bases in between. Germline CDR1 is LGHNA and CDR2 is YNFKEQ. This CDR3 is 19 amino acids long. The DNA of the CDR3 is TGTGCCAGCAGCCATCCATTAGGCGGTCTCGCGGAAACCACAGATACGCAGTATTTT. Translation gives CASSHPLGGLAETTDTQYF.

The CDR3, as DNA: TGTGCCAGCCGGGGAGCGGGGGGGGGCATTCAGTACTTC. Encoded protein: CASRGAGGGIQYF. V usage is TRBV27 and J usage is TRBJ2-4; 10 bases are shared with TRBD2. The CDR3 runs to 13 residues. Germline lookup yields CDR1 MNHEY and CDR2 SMNVEV (reference sequence). The V and J ends lost 8 bases and 9 bases, in that order; junction bases with no gene match: 7.

This chain links TRBV7-9 with TRBJ1-1; no reliable D call. The germline V gene has CDR1 SEHNR and CDR2 FQNEAQ (reference sequence). The CDR3 extends over 13 amino acids. Trimming removed 5 bases at V and 5 bases at J, with 12 bases between. CDR3 in DNA: TGTGCCAGCAGCCAAGGATGGAGTACTGAAGCTTTCTTT. It yields the protein CASSQGWSTEAFF.

This chain links TRBV30 with TRBJ2-3; 7 bases fit TRBD2. The CDR3 extends over 15 amino acids. CDR1 and CDR2 from the germline V gene are GTSNPN and SVGIG (reference sequence). V gave up 3 bases and J gave up 7 bases; unmatched junction bases: 13. As DNA, the CDR3 is TGTGCCTGGAGGTCGAGCGGGGAGGGGCGTAATACGCAGTATTTT. This sequence encodes CAWRSSGEGRNTQYF.

This clone turned up a few times. The chain links TRBV6-1 to TRBJ2-7, with D possibly being TRBD1 (6 bases). The germline gives CDR1 MNHNS, CDR2 SASEGT. Trimming removed 6 bases at V and 2 bases at J, with 11 bases between. CDR3 length: 13 residues. CDR3 sequence reads: CASSWTAAYEQYF. The CDR3 nucleotides are TGTGCCAGCAGCTGGACAGCTGCCTACGAGCAGTACTTC.

CDR3: CASSPLGTGLNTGELFF. CDR3 bases: TGTGCCAGCTCACCACTTGGAACGGGACTTAACACCGGGGAGCTGTTTTTT. The V and J genes are TRBV18 and TRBJ2-2, with D possibly matching TRBD2 (6 bases). Trimming stripped 1 base from V and 2 bases from J, with 14 bases between. Germline CDR1 reads KGHSH; CDR2 reads LQKENI. CDR3 size: 17 residues.

The chain recombines TRBV11-3 with TRBJ2-7; 8 bases line up with TRBD1. The CDR3 totals 13 residues. With V trimmed by 5 bases and J by 7 bases, 7 bases remained unmatched. Germline V gene sequence: CDR1 SGHNT, CDR2 YENEEA. As DNA, the CDR3 is TGTGCCAGCAGCCCTGGGACAGGCGGGGAGCAGTACTTC. It codes for CASSPGTGGEQYF.

The chain combines TRBV15 with TRBJ2-1; D is possibly TRBD1 (6 bases). The V end was cut by 4 bases, the J end by 4 bases, with 11 bases between. In germline, CDR1 is LNHNV, CDR2 YYDKDF (reference sequence). The CDR3 is 14 residues long. CDR3 DNA sequence: TGTGCCACCAGCATACGGACAGTATACAATGAGCAGTTCTTC. Translating it yields CATSIRTVYNEQFF.

V gene TRBV2 combines with J gene TRBJ2-5; D is perhaps TRBD1 (5 bases). V was shortened by 3 bases and J by 5 bases, with 22 bases between the two germline ends. The CDR3 runs 17 residues. Germline lookup yields CDR1 SNHLY and CDR2 FYNNEI. CDR3 in DNA: TGTGCCAGCAGTGATGTGTCGGACATAGCTGATTGGGAGACCCAGTACTTC. Residues: CASSDVSDIADWETQYF.

The rearrangement joins TRBV30 to TRBJ2-1, with D perhaps matching TRBD2 (6 bases). The CDR3 is 16 residues long. CDR1 and CDR2 from the germline V gene are GTSNPN and SVGIG (reference sequence). V dropped 4 bases and J dropped 3 bases, with 19 bases sitting between them. The CDR3 DNA is TGTGCCTGGAATTCCCGATACGGGAGACTCTACAATGAGCAGTTCTTC. Translation: CAWNSRYGRLYNEQFF.

The chain has TRBV10-3 and TRBJ2-7; D perhaps matches TRBD2 (5 bases). CDR1 is ENHRY, CDR2 SYGVKD, per germline. Deletions cut 7 bases from V and 7 bases from J, with 20 bases between. This CDR3 region has 14 residues. CDR3 amino acids: CAIKASNDAGEQYF. The DNA for the CDR3 is TGTGCCATCAAAGCGTCCAACGACGCGGGTGAGCAGTACTTC.

This clone appeared a single time. This sequence joins TRBV5-4 and TRBJ2-5; D is perhaps TRBD2 (6 bases). The DNA end is a closer match to TRBJ2-7, so the J assignment may be wrong. This CDR3 has 15 amino acids. The germline CDR1 and CDR2 sequences are SGHNT and YYREEE (reference sequence). As DNA, the CDR3 is TGTGCCAGCAGCTTGGGCGGGACCAGCTCCTACGAGCAGTACTTC. Amino acid sequence: CASSLGGTSSYEQYF.

The CDR3 here is CASSLGQVDQPQHF. The CDR3 region has the DNA TGCGCCAGCAGTTTAGGCCAGGTGGATCAGCCCCAGCATTTT. The chain is built from TRBV5-1 and TRBJ1-5; D not resolved. The CDR3 is 14 amino acids. CDR1 SGHRS and CDR2 YFSETQ come from the germline V gene. Trimming cost V 5 bases and J 5 bases, with 14 bases left between them.

This clone turned up a few times. This chain uses TRBV4-2 with TRBJ2-2; 12 bases align to TRBD2. Trimming removed 4 bases from V and 3 bases from J; junction bases left unmatched: 0. Germline V gene lookup returns CDR1 LGHNA and CDR2 YNFKEQ. The CDR3 runs 15 residues. CDR3 nucleotides: TGTGCCAGCAGCCGACTAGCGGGAGACACCGGGGAGCTGTTTTTT. This gives the protein CASSRLAGDTGELFF.

The chain combines TRBV5-1 with TRBJ2-6; D unresolved. Germline V gene lookup returns CDR1 SGHRS and CDR2 YFSETQ. Trimming took off 7 bases at V and 2 bases at J, with 13 bases between the two ends. CDR3 length equals 15 residues. CDR3 amino acids: CASSDGHTGANVLTF. CDR3 in DNA: TGCGCCAGCTCCGATGGGCATACTGGGGCCAACGTCCTGACTTTC.

CDR3 bases: TGTGCCAGCAGCTTGGCCCTTGGACAGCTAGGTGGAAACACCATATATTTT. Its translation: CASSLALGQLGGNTIYF. The chain uses TRBV13 and TRBJ1-3; a possible D gene is TRBD1 (6 bases). The ends were cut back, 3 bases at V and 3 bases at J, with 18 bases in the middle. From germline, CDR1 is PRHDT and CDR2 FYEKMQ (reference sequence). The CDR3 runs to 17 residues.

The chain is built from TRBV5-8 and TRBJ2-1; 7 bases agree with TRBD2. In germline, CDR1 is SGHTS, CDR2 YDEGEE. V was clipped by 7 bases and J by 5 bases; unmatched bases: 15. This CDR3 is 16 amino acids long. CDR3 amino acids: CASQTPYSGRHNEQFF. CDR3 coding DNA: TGTGCCAGCCAAACCCCCTATAGCGGGCGACACAATGAGCAGTTCTTC.

V and J are TRBV25-1 and TRBJ2-5; perhaps TRBD1 as D (6 bases). Trimming took off 1 base at V and 2 bases at J, with 8 bases between the two ends. The CDR3 spans 14 residues. Germline assignment: CDR1 MGHDK and CDR2 SYGVNS. CDR3 amino acids: CASSEFDRQETQYF. The CDR3 DNA reads TGTGCCAGCAGTGAATTCGACAGGCAAGAGACCCAGTACTTC.

This clone was counted only a few times. V and J are TRBV25-1 and TRBJ2-7; D call uncertain. The germline gives CDR1 MGHDK, CDR2 SYGVNS. The CDR3 totals 11 residues. Trimming took 8 bases from V and 2 from J, leaving 7 bases between them. This CDR3 reads CASRRAYEQYF. CDR3 DNA: TGTGCCAGCCGTCGGGCCTACGAGCAGTACTTC.